The following is a T cell receptor beta chain sequence with its context. Its antigen remains unidentified. No base qualities exist here, and no much larger clone lies one base off it. The intended sense of this specimen's time point label: before trial treatment. Donors were enrolled in RACIN, a single-arm phase I dose-escalation trial in which nivolumab, ipilimumab, aspirin, low-dose cyclophosphamide and low-dose radiotherapy were combined. To be eligible, a patient needed to have an advanced solid tumor that was TIL-negative. This specimen belongs to a study of low-dose radiotherapy and immunotherapy resistance in tumors (dated by TCRdb to the early 2020s). Context from the whole study: In Cohort 1, each fraction delivered 0.5 Gy every 2 weeks, and the prescribed total PTV dose was 6.5 Gy. No randomization into treatment groups was done for the people taking part in the trial. To make first-strand cDNA, Superscript III was used along with a set of TRAV- and TRBV-specific primers so that both the TCRalpha and TCRbeta chains were covered. Eight patients were included in the translational analysis: three from the first dose cohort and the first five from the second dose cohort. For Cohort 2, the dose was 1 Gy per fraction given every two weeks, adding up to 13 Gy in total across 26 weeks. Deep sequencing of TCRalpha and TCRbeta libraries was performed on an Illumina MiniSeq instrument. Patients took aspirin 300 mg orally once daily for four cycles, starting on cycle 1 day 1. Cyclophosphamide 200 mg/m2 was administered intravenously every two weeks, one day before each radiation and immunotherapy administration. Patients were given nivolumab as a 240 mg flat dose every two weeks and ipilimumab at 1 mg/kg every six weeks, with both drugs delivered intravenously.

This sample was sequenced with an Illumina MiniSeq. TCRs were amplified with Phusion for 15 to 20 PCR cycles using a constant-region primer together with the adapter attached to the V primers. Amplification of the isolated mRNA was done with the MessageAmp II aRNA Amplification Kit, which involved a roughly 17-hour in vitro transcription at 37 degrees C. The Dynabeads mRNA DIRECT Purification Kit was used to isolate the mRNA for TCR sequencing. Indexed Illumina adapters were added in a second approximately 27-cycle Phusion PCR, and the resulting products were purified with AMPure XP beads. Regarding the original processing steps: Using custom Perl scripts, TCR sequences encoding the same protein were pooled, out-of-frame sequences were removed, and the abundance of each clonotype was computed. Any TCR sequence supported by only a single read was excluded from analysis. Among the metrics used to describe the repertoires were Shannon entropy, Gini index, clonality, richness, and the frequency of TCRs shared between repertoires. The public reads were quality trimmed at Q25 with fastp and then assembled into clones with MiXCR by TCRdb, keeping productive beta chains. Duplicate CDR3 protein sequences are folded into a single record with the most common DNA and genes. Clone size and V and J calls follow TCRdb, not the original study. The sample contains about 50,000 distinct CDR3 sequences, around 11% of them found a single time. The ten largest clones represent 5.5% to 7.5% of the sample.

V is shortened by 6 bases, J by 0 bases, and the region joining them spans 13 bases. The CDR3 runs 15 residues from the cysteine to the phenylalanine. Only CDR3 DNA is held: 45 bases, read in frame from base 1. CDR1 ENHRY and CDR2 SYGVKD were looked up in the germline V gene. The chain is made from TRBV10-3 and TRBJ2-3; the D region may be TRBD1 or TRBD2, each matching 5 bases equally. The input for sequencing was PBMCs, taken before treatment. This receptor was taken from a female donor with ovarian cancer. The CDR3 corresponds to CAIRDRDQSTDTQYF. The DNA sequence is given as TGTGCCATCAGAGACCGGGACCAAAGCACAGATACGCAGTATTTT.